This entry describes one TCR beta chain. Its antigen is unidentified. The read finishes 3 residues shy of the CDR3 end, and the germline J gene is used to complete it. Looked up from germline, CDR1 is DFQATT and CDR2 is SNEGSKA (reference sequence). Trimming pared 8 bases from V and 2 bases from J, leaving 11 bases between. The CDR3 totals 12 residues. Repertoires were generated with immunoSEQ multiplex PCR, while TCRdb's copy carries only in-frame clones and drops some. Its table records some 30,000 clones. These data are taken from a study of T cells in women clearing cervical HPV infection. General study results and limits: Repertoire richness, not evenness, was significantly elevated in CIN3+ cases versus controls.

This receptor was obtained from a woman between 18 and 70 years old with a cervical HPV16 infection that either progressed to CIN3+ or cleared (not recorded which). The sequenced material came from blood buffy coat. The chain is built from TRBV20-1 and TRBJ2-3, with a possible D match to TRBD2 (6 bases). The covered CDR3 bases are TGCAGTCTCCGGGACTTCACAGATACG. Its translation: CSLRDFTDT. In full, the CDR3 reads CSLRDFTDTQYF.